A single sample gave rise to the 23 T cell receptor beta chains below, sequenced in a study of vaccination and CD4 T cells after COVID-19. The sample's treatment: roughly 11-day PBMC culture with coronavirus spike peptide pools or control peptides (ViraFEST assay). These TCRs' antigens remain unknown. With the Oncomine TCR Beta short-read assay, DNA from cultured CD4+ T cells was sequenced. TCRdb reanalysed the PCR reads using MiXCR and keeps one entry per CDR3 protein. The table records around 4,000 distinct CDR3 sequences, less than 25% of them present only once. The sequencing here drew on CD4+ T cells from blood, cultured in vitro, taken after SARS-CoV-2 vaccination. These receptors all stem from a human donor who had recovered from COVID-19.

This clonotype was detected only a few times. The chain recombines TRBV6-1 with TRBJ1-3; maybe TRBD1 (6 bases). The CDR3 has 13 amino acids. V dropped 6 bases and J dropped 2 bases, with 8 bases sitting between them. Germline V gives CDR1 MNHNS, CDR2 SASEGT. CDR3 protein: CASSRTAGNTIYF. The CDR3, as DNA: TGTGCCAGCAGCCGGACAGCTGGAAACACCATATATTTT.

V usage is TRBV19 and J usage is TRBJ1-2; 10 bases map to TRBD1. This CDR3 spans 14 amino acids. Trimming at V came to 4 bases and at J to 4 bases, leaving 3 bases not matched to a gene. Germline CDR1 and CDR2: LNHDA and SQIVND (reference sequence). CDR3 region: CASSTDRGAYGYTF. In DNA form, the CDR3 reads TGTGCCAGTAGTACGGACAGGGGGGCCTATGGCTACACCTTC.

This clonotype was detected a few times. This CDR3 reads CATSDLWSNYGYTF. CDR3 in DNA: TGTGCCACCAGTGATTTGTGGAGTAACTATGGCTACACCTTC. The J gene is TRBJ1-2, the V gene TRBV24-1; no clear D gene. Trimming cost V 0 bases and J 1 base, with 5 bases left between them. Germline CDR1 reads KGHDR; CDR2 reads SFDVKD. The CDR3 length is 14 residues.

V is TRBV5-4 and J is TRBJ2-3; 9 bases match TRBD2. This CDR3 has 15 amino acids. V gave up 0 bases and J gave up 5 bases; unmatched junction bases: 4. Germline V gene sequence: CDR1 SGHNT, CDR2 YYREEE (reference sequence). The CDR3 is CASSLAVTSGDTQYF. CDR3 sequence (DNA): TGTGCCAGCAGCTTGGCCGTGACTAGCGGAGATACGCAGTATTTT.

The chain has TRBV6-5 and TRBJ1-2; TRBD1 matches 7 bases. The germline gives CDR1 MNHEY, CDR2 SVGAGI. The CDR3 is made up of 19 amino acids. The V gene end was trimmed by 2 bases and the J gene end by 3 bases; junction bases not matched to a gene: 18. The CDR3 sequence is CASSYISPLQGKGDYGYTF. The CDR3 DNA sequence: TGTGCCAGCAGTTACATCTCCCCGCTACAGGGGAAAGGGGACTATGGCTACACCTTC.

This clonotype counts as medium-sized. The J gene is TRBJ2-7, the V gene TRBV7-8; D could derive from TRBD1 or TRBD2 (6 bases each). Deletions cut 4 bases from V and 2 bases from J, with 9 bases between. Germline CDR1 and CDR2: SGHVS and FQNEAQ. The CDR3 spans 13 residues. DNA of the CDR3: TGTGCCAGCAGCTGGGGGGCTACCTACGAGCAGTACTTC. This sequence encodes CASSWGATYEQYF.

A few counts support this clonotype. CDR3 DNA: TGCAGTGCTAGAGCGGAACCTAACACTGAAGCTTTCTTT. It specifies CSARAEPNTEAFF. The V and J genes are TRBV20-1 and TRBJ1-1; no clear D gene. V was shortened by 1 base and J by 2 bases, with 8 bases between the two germline ends. This CDR3 contains 13 residues. Germline-derived CDR1 and CDR2 are DFQATT and SNEGSKA (reference sequence).

The chain recombines TRBV5-4 with TRBJ1-5, with 8 bases lining up with TRBD1. This CDR3 is 15 amino acids long. V was clipped by 3 bases and J by 3 bases; unmatched bases: 5. Looked up from germline, CDR1 is SGHNT and CDR2 is YYREEE (reference sequence). This CDR3 is CASSSTGADNQPQHF. CDR3 nucleotides: TGTGCCAGCAGCTCGACAGGGGCGGACAATCAGCCCCAGCATTTT.

As for this clonotype: This may be a read error, as it is one base from a much larger clone. This chain joins TRBV20-1 and TRBJ1-6; weak D call: TRBD1 (5 bases). The CDR3 length is 17 residues. Looked up from germline, CDR1 is DFQATT and CDR2 is SNEGSKA (reference sequence). The CDR3 here is CSTRDDRRDPGNSPLHF. CDR3 DNA: TGCAGTACTAGAGACGATCGCAGGGACCCCGGGAATTCACCCCTCCACTTT.

This chain links TRBV6-1 with TRBJ2-1; TRBD2 matches 12 bases. V lost 8 bases, J lost 9 bases, and 2 bases stayed unmatched. Germline CDR1 reads MNHNS; CDR2 reads SASEGT. The CDR3 consists of 12 residues. The CDR3, as DNA: TGTGCCAGCGGACTAGCGGGGTTTGAGCAGTTCTTC. It encodes CASGLAGFEQFF.

J is TRBJ2-5 and V is TRBV5-1; TRBD1 or TRBD2 may be the D gene (6 bases each). Per the germline V gene, CDR1 is SGHRS and CDR2 is YFSETQ. The length of the CDR3 is 16 residues. V dropped 0 bases and J dropped 4 bases, with 16 bases sitting between them. CDR3 loop: CASSLAQGWGGETQYF. Written as DNA, the CDR3 is TGCGCCAGCAGCTTGGCCCAGGGGTGGGGAGGAGAGACCCAGTACTTC.

The V call is TRBV20-1, the J call TRBJ2-7; D might be TRBD2 (6 bases). CDR1 is DFQATT and CDR2 is SNEGSKA in the germline V gene (reference sequence). Trimming cost V 5 bases and J 5 bases, with 16 bases left between them. The length of the CDR3 is 13 residues. CDR3 loop: CSAQAIGGNEQYF. The DNA for the CDR3 is TGCAGTGCTCAGGCCATCGGGGGAAACGAGCAGTACTTC.

Judged by abundance, this clonotype is medium-sized (0.01 to 0.1%). This rearrangement joins TRBV20-1 to TRBJ2-7, with TRBD2 matching 13 bases. V lost 6 bases, J lost 0 bases, and 5 bases stayed unmatched. The CDR3 is made up of 15 amino acids. The germline V gene has CDR1 DFQATT and CDR2 SNEGSKA (reference sequence). DNA of the CDR3: TGCAGTGCCATCGGACTAGCGGGGGCCTCCTACGAGCAGTACTTC. Amino acid sequence: CSAIGLAGASYEQYF.

By share, this clonotype ranks as medium-sized. This sequence joins TRBV6-1 and TRBJ1-5; TRBD1 aligns across 7 bases. The CDR3 sequence is 15 residues long. V gave up 7 bases and J gave up 5 bases; unmatched junction bases: 11. Germline V lookup: CDR1 MNHNS, CDR2 SASEGT. This chain's CDR3 is CASTEDRPDHQPQHF. The CDR3 nucleotides read TGTGCCAGCACAGAGGACAGGCCGGACCATCAGCCCCAGCATTTT.

This clonotype was counted once. The chain has TRBV20-1 and TRBJ1-1, with D tentatively TRBD1 (6 bases). CDR1 and CDR2 from the germline V gene are DFQATT and SNEGSKA (reference sequence). The V gene lost 6 bases and the J gene lost 1 base, with 12 bases spanning the gap. The CDR3 sequence is 13 residues long. CDR3 sequence: CSAPGHQNTEAFF. The DNA for the CDR3 is TGCAGTGCGCCGGGACATCAGAACACTGAAGCTTTCTTT.

CDR3 in amino acids: CALSIRGGQTGELFF. The CDR3 DNA reads as TGTGCCCTCTCAATTCGGGGGGGCCAAACCGGGGAGCTGTTTTTT. This sequence joins TRBV10-3 and TRBJ2-2; TRBD2 aligns across 8 bases. The V gene end was trimmed by 11 bases and the J gene end by 5 bases; junction bases not matched to a gene: 13. The CDR3 covers 15 residues. Germline V CDR1 and CDR2: ENHRY, SYGVKD.

This clonotype is medium-sized. The chain uses TRBV6-1 and TRBJ2-7, with D possibly TRBD1 on 5 matching bases. Trimming stripped 7 bases from V and 0 bases from J, with 16 bases between. The CDR3 sequence is 15 residues long. From germline, CDR1 is MNHNS and CDR2 SASEGT. The CDR3 DNA sequence: TGTGCCAGCAAGATTTTATGGGGCAGCTCCTACGAGCAGTACTTC. Its translation is CASKILWGSSYEQYF.

This clonotype is labeled as medium-sized. The chain carries TRBV28 and TRBJ1-2, with a tentative D call TRBD1 (6 bases). V lost 3 bases and J lost 8, with 16 bases in between. Germline CDR1 is MDHEN and CDR2 is SYDVKM. The CDR3 is made up of 14 amino acids. CDR3 loop: CASSLGDLQGGYTF. CDR3 nucleotides: TGTGCCAGCAGTTTGGGGGATCTACAGGGAGGCTACACCTTC.

The chain carries TRBV6-5 and TRBJ1-2; D remains ambiguous. Trimming took off 0 bases at V and 4 bases at J, with 12 bases between the two ends. The CDR3 totals 15 residues. Per germline, CDR1 MNHEY and CDR2 SVGAGI. CDR3 in amino acids: CASSYSTLGSYGYTF. Here the CDR3 DNA reads TGTGCCAGCAGTTACTCTACCCTGGGGAGCTATGGCTACACCTTC.

This clonotype is labeled medium-sized (0.01 to 0.1%). The CDR3 here is CSTGGANSPLHF. In nucleotides, the CDR3 is TGCAGTACAGGGGGCGCGAATTCACCCCTCCACTTT. The chain uses TRBV20-1 and TRBJ1-6, with 9 bases matching TRBD1. In germline, CDR1 is DFQATT, CDR2 SNEGSKA (reference sequence). The CDR3 runs 12 residues. V lost 8 bases to trimming and J lost 7 bases; unmatched junction nucleotides: 3.

This clonotype was seen a few times. This chain uses TRBV20-1 with TRBJ1-3; D not certain. Per germline, CDR1 DFQATT and CDR2 SNEGSKA (reference sequence). The CDR3 is 14 amino acids. Trimming shortened V by 0 bases and J by 0 bases, and 6 bases separated the two germline ends. The CDR3 sequence: CSAREGSSGNTIYF. The CDR3 nucleotides are TGCAGTGCTAGAGAAGGGAGCTCTGGAAACACCATATATTTT.

The CDR3 DNA sequence: TGCGCCAGCAGCCAAGCACGGCCAACAGGGTCGAGGGTAAATGAGCAGTTCTTC. Amino acid sequence: CASSQARPTGSRVNEQFF. V gene TRBV4-1 combines with J gene TRBJ2-1; D might be TRBD1 (6 bases). Per the germline V gene, CDR1 is MGHRA and CDR2 is YSYEKL. Trimming shortened V by 1 base and J by 7 bases, and 23 bases separated the two germline ends. The CDR3 covers 18 residues.

Judged by abundance, this clonotype is medium-sized. This rearrangement joins TRBV20-1 to TRBJ1-2, with D uncertain. CDR1 DFQATT and CDR2 SNEGSKA come from the germline V gene (reference sequence). Trimming took 5 bases from V and 7 from J, leaving 17 bases between them. CDR3 size: 13 residues. The CDR3, as DNA: TGCAGTGCTCCCCGACAAATAGGCCCTGGCTACACCTTC. It codes for CSAPRQIGPGYTF.